This T cell receptor beta chain was captured in a study of blood T cell repertoires in COVID-19. Overall study context: Samples of COVID-19 (acute and convalescent) were obtained from the United States, Italy and Spain. In each case, the material was cDNA or gDNA derived from T cells, B-cell-depleted T cells, or PBMCs.

The authors' processing: Amplification of reference gene primers was used by the study to estimate nucleated cell counts. Profiling relied on immunoSEQ multiplex PCR, and the TCRdb table lists in-frame clones only, not all of them. V and J calls and clone size follow that table, whereas D and trimming were derived from the DNA. Of about 69,000 clones in the sample, approximately 83% were seen once. Germline-derived CDR1 and CDR2 are MGHDK and SYGVNS. V was clipped by 8 bases and J by 8 bases; unmatched bases: 8. CDR3 length equals 13 residues. The origin of this receptor is a man older than 75 with acute or convalescent COVID-19. V usage is TRBV25-1 and J usage is TRBJ1-4; 7 nucleotides match TRBD1. The sample comprised peripheral blood. CDR3 region: CASETGVGEKLFF. DNA of the CDR3: TGTGCCAGCGAAACAGGGGTAGGGGAAAAACTGTTTTTT.